This T cell receptor (beta chain) was documented in a study of T cell responses to AZD1222 COVID-19 vaccine. General study points: Clonal diversity was possibly underestimated, and the donors were mostly white British, with more females. At 160-218 and 743-854, vaccine-associated CD4 TCRs were dominant, and they spanned spike. Repertoire samples came only from after the peak T cell response.

The study pooled second doses at about 4 or about 12 weeks. Assay used: immunoSEQ multiplex PCR; TCRdb lists only in-frame clones, some missing. The repertoire holds over 150,000 clones, with roughly 88% as singletons. Concerning this clone: Antigen: not known.

The TCR originated in an adult who received the AZD1222 COVID-19 vaccine. The input for sequencing was peripheral blood, taken 28 days after the second AZD1222 dose.

The CDR3 loop reads CASSLAGIRDRRHQPQHF. The CDR3 coding sequence is TGTGCCAGCAGTTTAGCGGGGATCCGGGACAGAAGACATCAGCCCCAGCATTTT. V and J are TRBV27 and TRBJ1-5, with TRBD1 identical over 7 bases. CDR3 length: 18 amino acids. V lost 2 bases, J lost 5 bases, and 15 bases stayed unmatched. The germline V gene has CDR1 MNHEY and CDR2 SMNVEV (reference sequence).